This is a list of T cell receptor beta chains from one sample in a study of regulatory T cells in long-lasting Graves disease. TCRdb passed the multiplex PCR reads through MiXCR, listing each CDR3 protein once. The repertoire consists of about 460,000 distinct CDR3 sequences, with approximately 14% occurring once and the leading ten covering roughly 18%. The same data also contributed to another study, on T cells in Graves' hyperthyroidism and ophthalmopathy.

The material sequenced was peripheral blood mononuclear cells (PBMCs), taken at new diagnosis, from a patient treated with antithyroid drugs. These receptors all stem from a woman in her fifties or sixties with Graves disease. Each CDR3 is given with its conserved first and last residue. D genes are given only for firm matches. The size field is filled for only some rows; it gives once, few, many or a size class.

length	D	V	size	J	DNA	CDR3
15	-	TRBV6-5	few	TRBJ2-7	TGTGCCAGCAGTTCGAAACAACAGGAATCCTACGAGCAGTACTTC	CASSSKQQESYEQYF
17	TRBD2	TRBV13	few	TRBJ2-1	TGTGCCAGCAGCTCCCCTAGCGGGAGGGAGGGGTACAATGAGCAGTTCTTC	CASSSPSGREGYNEQFF
15	TRBD1	TRBV5-1	-	TRBJ2-1	TGCGCCAGCAGCTTGGGGACAGGGGAATACAATGAGCAGTTCTTC	CASSLGTGEYNEQFF
15	-	TRBV28	many	TRBJ1-4	TGTGCCAGCAGTTTACAAGGGGCGGTACGGGAAAAACTGTTTTTT	CASSLQGAVREKLFF
16	TRBD2	TRBV20-1	few	TRBJ2-1	TGCAGTGCTAGAGACCCTAGCGGGGGTTCCTACAATGAGCAGTTCTTC	CSARDPSGGSYNEQFF
15	-	TRBV6-1	few	TRBJ2-7	TGTGCCAGCAGTAAAAGTGGGGACGGATCCTACGAGCAGTACTTC	CASSKSGDGSYEQYF
17	-	TRBV6-2/TRBV6-3	many	TRBJ2-3	TGTGCCAGCAGTTACTCGGGAAGCAACCCTAGCACAGATACGCAGTATTTT	CASSYSGSNPSTDTQYF
15	TRBD1	TRBV18	-	TRBJ1-2	TGTGCCAGCTCCCAGGACAGGGGGCCTTACTATGGCTACACCTTC	CASSQDRGPYYGYTF
14	-	TRBV20-1	many	TRBJ2-3	TGCAGTGCGCCTTCTTCAGGGAGGACAGATACGCAGTATTTT	CSAPSSGRTDTQYF
12	-	TRBV20-1	many	TRBJ1-2	TGCAGTGCTAGGACAGGACTCTATGGCTACACCTTC	CSARTGLYGYTF
13	-	TRBV19	-	TRBJ1-5	TGTGCCAGTGACAGGCGCCCGGGTCAGCCCCAGCATTTT	CASDRRPGQPQHF
11	-	TRBV6-1	few	TRBJ2-5	TGTGCCAGCCAGAGTCTTGAGACCCAGTACTTC	CASQSLETQYF
16	TRBD2	TRBV7-2	-	TRBJ2-1	TGTGCCAGCAGCTTAGACTTAGGACTAGCGGGCGGTGAGCAGTTCTTC	CASSLDLGLAGGEQFF
17	-	TRBV6-5	-	TRBJ1-1	TGTGCCAGCAGTTACTCGCAGCAGCCAGGGGCCTACACTGAAGCTTTCTTT	CASSYSQQPGAYTEAFF
12	-	TRBV12-3/TRBV12-4	many	TRBJ1-1	TGTGCCAGCAGTTCGTCCGCCACTGAAGCTTTCTTT	CASSSSATEAFF
15	TRBD1	TRBV12-3/TRBV12-4	many	TRBJ2-3	TGTGCCAGCAGAGATCGGGACAGCCCGTCAGATACGCAGTATTTT	CASRDRDSPSDTQYF
18	TRBD1	TRBV5-1	few	TRBJ2-6	TGCGCCAGCAGCTCACAGGGGGCGCTTGTCTTTGGGGCCAACGTCCTGACTTTC	CASSSQGALVFGANVLTF
16	TRBD2	TRBV6-2/TRBV6-3	-	TRBJ2-1	TGTGCCAGCAGTTACAAGCGGGAGAGGCCCTACAATGAGCAGTTCTTC	CASSYKRERPYNEQFF
11	-	TRBV20-1	many	TRBJ2-1	TGCAGTGTTCCGGGGAGGAATGAGCAGTTCTTC	CSVPGRNEQFF
18	TRBD1	TRBV7-8	many	TRBJ2-7	TGTGCCAGCAGCTTAGGAGTCTCCGGGACAGGGTTCTCCTACGAGCAGTACTTC	CASSLGVSGTGFSYEQYF
15	-	TRBV5-6	-	TRBJ1-4	TGTGCCGGCAGCTTGGCCTTGACAGAAAATGAAAAACTGTTTTTT	CAGSLALTENEKLFF
15	-	TRBV18	many	TRBJ1-1	TGTGCCAGCTCACCGATACAGGGTAGAAACACTGAAGCTTTCTTT	CASSPIQGRNTEAFF
13	-	TRBV6-1	once	TRBJ2-5	TGTGCCAGCAGCAGGGGTTCTAAAGAGACCCAGTACTTC	CASSRGSKETQYF
17	-	TRBV25-1	-	TRBJ1-6	TGTGCCAGCAGTGACCCCACCGGGACGGAAAATAATTCACCCCTCCACTTT	CASSDPTGTENNSPLHF
18	TRBD2	TRBV28	many	TRBJ2-7	TGTGCCAGCACCACCGGGACTAGCGGGCGAGCAGTGCTCTACGAGCAGTACTTC	CASTTGTSGRAVLYEQYF
17	TRBD2	TRBV12-3/TRBV12-4	many	TRBJ2-1	TGTGCCAGCAGTCCGACTCCGGGACTAGCGACCGCCAATGAGCAGTTCTTC	CASSPTPGLATANEQFF
14	TRBD2	TRBV13	many	TRBJ2-7	TGTGCCAGCACCCTTAGCGGGACCCTCTACGAGCAGTACTTC	CASTLSGTLYEQYF
12	-	TRBV28	many	TRBJ2-7	TGTGCCAGCAGTGACCAGGGGTACGAGCAGTACTTC	CASSDQGYEQYF
15	-	TRBV3-1	few	TRBJ2-3	TGTGCCAGCAGCCTAAGAGGAGTAGTTGCAGATACGCAGTATTTT	CASSLRGVVADTQYF
15	-	TRBV4-1	few	TRBJ2-7	TGCGCCAGCAGCCCGACCTTAGACTACGTCTACGAGCAGTACTTC	CASSPTLDYVYEQYF